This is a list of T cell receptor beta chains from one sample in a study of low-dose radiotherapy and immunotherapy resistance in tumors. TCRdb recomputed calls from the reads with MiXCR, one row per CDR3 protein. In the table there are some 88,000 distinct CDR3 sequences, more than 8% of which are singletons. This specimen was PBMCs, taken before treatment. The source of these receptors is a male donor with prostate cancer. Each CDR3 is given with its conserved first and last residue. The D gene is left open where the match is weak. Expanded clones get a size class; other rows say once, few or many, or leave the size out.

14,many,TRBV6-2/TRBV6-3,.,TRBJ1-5,TGTGCCAGCAGCCTCCGTCCGGGCCCTCAGCCCCAGCATTTT,CASSLRPGPQPQHF
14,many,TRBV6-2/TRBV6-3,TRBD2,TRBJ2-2,TGTGCCAGCGCCGGGAGGGCCTGGACCGGGGAGCTGTTTTTT,CASAGRAWTGELFF
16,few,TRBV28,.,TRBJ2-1,TGTGCCAGCAGTCCCCAATCAGGGGGGTATTACAATGAGCAGTTCTTC,CASSPQSGGYYNEQFF
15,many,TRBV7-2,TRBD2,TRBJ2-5,TGTGCCAGCGGACCAAGTCCGGGAGGGGTGGAGACCCAGTACTTC,CASGPSPGGVETQYF
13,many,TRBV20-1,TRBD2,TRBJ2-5,TGCACATTAGCGGGAGGGCCCCAAGAGACCCAGTACTTC,CTLAGGPQETQYF
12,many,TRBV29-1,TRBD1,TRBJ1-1,TGCAGCGGGGGACAGGGAGGGACTGAAGCTTTCTTT,CSGGQGGTEAFF
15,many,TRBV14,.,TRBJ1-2,TGTGCCAGCAGCCCGCCCCAGGGAACCGTCTATGGCTACACCTTC,CASSPPQGTVYGYTF
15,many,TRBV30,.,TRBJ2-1,TGTGCCTGGGTGTTGGGACCTGGGGGCTACAATGAGCAGTTCTTC,CAWVLGPGGYNEQFF
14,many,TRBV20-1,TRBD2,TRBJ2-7,TGCAGTGCTAGAGGAGGCGGGAGCCACGACGAGCAGTACTTC,CSARGGGSHDEQYF
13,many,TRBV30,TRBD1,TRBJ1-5,TGTGCCTGGCAAGGGGGCGGCAATCAGCCCCAGCATTTT,CAWQGGGNQPQHF
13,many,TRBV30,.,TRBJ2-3,TGTGCCTGGAGTGCTCCCCCCCCAGATACGCAGTATTTT,CAWSAPPPDTQYF
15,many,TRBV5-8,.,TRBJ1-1,TGTGCCAGCAGACTGGGACGGCCAGCGAACACTGAAGCTTTCTTT,CASRLGRPANTEAFF
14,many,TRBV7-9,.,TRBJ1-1,TGTGCCAGCAGCTTAGACCAGGGGAACACTGAAGCTTTCTTT,CASSLDQGNTEAFF
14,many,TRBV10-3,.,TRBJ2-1,TGTGCCATCAGTGAGCGGGGGTCCTACAATGAGCAGTTCTTC,CAISERGSYNEQFF
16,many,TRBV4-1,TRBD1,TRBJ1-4,TGCGCCAGCAGCCAAGGGGACAGGGCAACTAATGAAAAACTGTTTTTT,CASSQGDRATNEKLFF
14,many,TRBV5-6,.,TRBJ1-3,TGTGCCAGCAGCTTGAACAGTCCTGGAAACACCATATATTTT,CASSLNSPGNTIYF
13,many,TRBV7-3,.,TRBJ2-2,TGCGCCAGCAGCCAGCCGCCCACCGGGGAGCTGTTTTTT,CASSQPPTGELFF
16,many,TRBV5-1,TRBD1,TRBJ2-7,TGCGCCAGCAGCTTGTTCGGGACAGCGAGCTCCTACGAGCAGTACTTC,CASSLFGTASSYEQYF
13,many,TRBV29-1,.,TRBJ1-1,TGCAGCGTTGGGGTATCCAGACAGACTGAAGCTTTCTTT,CSVGVSRQTEAFF
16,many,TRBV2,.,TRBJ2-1,TGTGCCAGCAGTTCGATGACCTTGCCAACCTACAATGAGCAGTTCTTC,CASSSMTLPTYNEQFF
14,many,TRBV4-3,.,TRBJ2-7,TGCGCCAGCAGCCAAGGACTGATTTCCTACGAGCAGTACTTC,CASSQGLISYEQYF
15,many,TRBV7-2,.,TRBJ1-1,TGTGCCAGCAGCTCCTGGGCAGATTCTAGCACTGAAGCTTTCTTT,CASSSWADSSTEAFF
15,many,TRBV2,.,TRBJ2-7,TGTGCCAGCAGTGAAGGGCCAGGGTCGTTCTACGAGCAGTACTTC,CASSEGPGSFYEQYF
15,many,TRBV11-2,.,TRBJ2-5,TGTGCCAGCAGCTCCGGACGGGTCATGGAAGAGACCCAGTACTTC,CASSSGRVMEETQYF
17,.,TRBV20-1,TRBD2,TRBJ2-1,TGCAGTGCTAGATCCTCTAGCGGGTGGAGCTCCTACAATGAGAAGTTCTTC,CSARSSSGWSSYNEKFF
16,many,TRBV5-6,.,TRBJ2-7,TGTGCCAGCAGCTTGGGGGGAATTCTCCTTGGGTACGAGCAGTACTTC,CASSLGGILLGYEQYF
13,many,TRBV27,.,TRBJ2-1,TGTGCCAGCCGTCCAGAACCCTACAATGAGCAGTTCTTC,CASRPEPYNEQFF
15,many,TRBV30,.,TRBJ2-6,TGTGCCTGGAGAGACAGCCTCTCTGGGGCCAACGTCCTGACTTTC,CAWRDSLSGANVLTF
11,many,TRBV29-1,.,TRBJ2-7,TGCAGCGTTGAAGAATATGGGGGGGCCTACTTC,CSVEEYGGAYF
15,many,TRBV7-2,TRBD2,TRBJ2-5,TGTGCCAGCAGCTTAGGGGCTAGCGGCCAAGAGACCCAGTACTTC,CASSLGASGQETQYF
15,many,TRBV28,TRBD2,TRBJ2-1,TGTGCCAGCACCCCTAGCGGGAGTTATTACAATGAGCAGTTCTTC,CASTPSGSYYNEQFF
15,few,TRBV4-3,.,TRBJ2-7,TGCGCCAGCAGCCAAGAAAAGGGTATGAACTACGAGCAGTACTTC,CASSQEKGMNYEQYF
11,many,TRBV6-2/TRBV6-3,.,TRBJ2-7,TGTGCCAGCAGGGGGGCCTACGAGCAGTACTTC,CASRGAYEQYF
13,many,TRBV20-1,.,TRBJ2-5,TGCAGTGCTAGCGGTACAGTCCAAGAGACCCAGTACTTC,CSASGTVQETQYF
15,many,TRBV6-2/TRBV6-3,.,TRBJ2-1,TGTGCCAGCAGTTACCTGGCGGACCCCTACAATGAGCAGTTCTTC,CASSYLADPYNEQFF
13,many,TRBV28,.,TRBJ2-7,TGTGCCAGCAACCAAGGGGACGGCTACGAGCAGTACTTC,CASNQGDGYEQYF
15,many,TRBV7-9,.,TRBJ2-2,TGTGCCAGCAGTCAGTCACTGGGGAACACCGGGGAGCTGTTTTTT,CASSQSLGNTGELFF
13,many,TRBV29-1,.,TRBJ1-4,TGCAGCGTCGCGGATGGGGCGTACGGAAAACTGTTTTTT,CSVADGAYGKLFF
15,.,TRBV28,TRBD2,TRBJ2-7,TGTGCCAGCAGTTCGCCGGCTAGCGGAACTTACGAGCAGTACTTC,CASSSPASGTYEQYF
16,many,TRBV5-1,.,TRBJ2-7,TGCGCCAGCAGCTTAGGCCGGGGACTGAGCTCCTACGAGCAGTACTTC,CASSLGRGLSSYEQYF
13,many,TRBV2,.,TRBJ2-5,TGTGCCAGCTTGACGGGGGTTGTGGAGACCCAGTACTTC,CASLTGVVETQYF
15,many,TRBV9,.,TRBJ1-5,TGTGCCAGCAGCCCCCGCTCCGGGGGAAAAGAGCCCCAGCATTTT,CASSPRSGGKEPQHF
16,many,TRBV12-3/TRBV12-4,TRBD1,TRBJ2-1,TGTGCCAGCAGTAAGGACCCGGGACAGGGGGGAAATGAGCAGTTCTTC,CASSKDPGQGGNEQFF
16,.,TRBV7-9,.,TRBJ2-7,TGTGCCAGCGGATCGTACTTCGGGACATCGTTATACGAGCAGTACTTC,CASGSYFGTSLYEQYF
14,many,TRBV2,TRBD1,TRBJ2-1,TGTGCCAGCAAAAAAGGGACAGGGGGCAATGAGCAGTTCTTC,CASKKGTGGNEQFF
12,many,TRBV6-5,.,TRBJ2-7,TGTGCCAGCAGTACCGGGCCCTCAGAGCAGTACTTC,CASSTGPSEQYF